This entry lists 16 T cell receptor beta chains sequenced from one sample in a study of T-cell reconstitution after alpha-beta-depleted transplantation in children. Unique molecular identifiers were used in preparing the TCRbeta library. TCRdb fed the PCR reads into MiXCR, producing one record per CDR3 protein. The table has 330,000 or so distinct CDR3 sequences, over 9.5% seen once. The source material was PBMCs, sampled before TCRalphabeta/CD19-depleted stem cell transplant. Source of these receptors: a boy less than two years old with acute myeloid leukemia, due to receive a stem cell transplant.

This clonotype was picked up a small number of times. The chain recombines TRBV27 with TRBJ2-7, with 7 positions matching TRBD2. The V and J ends lost 8 bases and 7 bases, in that order; junction bases with no gene match: 11. The CDR3 extends over 13 amino acids. Germline V gives CDR1 MNHEY, CDR2 SMNVEV (reference sequence). The CDR3 DNA reads TGTGCCAGCCTCCTGGCGGGAGTACGAGAGCAGTACTTC. Translating it yields CASLLAGVREQYF.

This clonotype was detected many times. The genes are TRBV28 and TRBJ2-7; 8 nucleotides match TRBD2. Trimming took 7 bases from V and 4 from J; bases not matched to a gene: 12. CDR1 and CDR2 from the germline V gene are MDHEN and SYDVKM. This CDR3 region has 15 residues. CDR3 region: CASIGRAGVGYEQYF. The CDR3 nucleotides read TGTGCCAGCATCGGACGAGCGGGAGTAGGATACGAGCAGTACTTC.

This clonotype was observed many times. V and J are TRBV2 and TRBJ2-1; D uncertain. The germline V gene encodes CDR1 SNHLY and CDR2 FYNNEI. V shed 6 bases and J shed 3 bases, with 9 bases lying between them. The CDR3 has 13 amino acids. In DNA, the CDR3 is TGTGCCAGCAGAGACAAATTCTACAATGAGCAGTTCTTC. Translated: CASRDKFYNEQFF.

This clonotype was recorded at least ten times. This chain connects TRBV11-2 to TRBJ1-2; tentatively, D is TRBD1 (5 bases). CDR3 length: 13 residues. Trimming removed 8 bases from V and 6 bases from J, with 16 bases in between. CDR1 and CDR2 (germline): SGHAT, FQNNGV. CDR3 nucleotides: TGTGCCAGCCTAAAACAGGCGGAGAATGGCTACACCTTC. It translates to CASLKQAENGYTF.

This clonotype appeared a few times. The V gene is TRBV7-2, the J gene TRBJ2-7; D is unresolved. Germline CDR1 SGHTA, CDR2 FQGNSA. The CDR3 spans 14 residues. Trimming stripped 5 bases from V and 5 bases from J, with 16 bases between. The CDR3 protein is CASSLQARSDEQYF. The CDR3 DNA follows: TGTGCCAGCAGCCTTCAAGCCCGGTCGGACGAGCAGTACTTC.

This clonotype was seen repeatedly, ten times or more. The rearrangement links TRBV12-3 or TRBV12-4 to TRBJ2-3, with D tentatively TRBD2 (6 bases). V was pared by 1 base and J by 9 bases, with 14 bases between. This CDR3 is built from 14 residues. The DNA of the CDR3 is TGTGCCAGCAGTTTAGAAGCGGGCGGGACCACGCAGTATTTT. Translated, it gives CASSLEAGGTTQYF.

This clonotype was seen more than once but under ten times. The gene calls are TRBV6-2 or TRBV6-3 and TRBJ1-1; 8 bases are a match to TRBD1. V gave up 5 bases and J gave up 2 bases; unmatched junction bases: 10. CDR3 length: 16 amino acids. The germline CDR1 and CDR2 sequences are MNHEY and SVGEGT. DNA of the CDR3: TGTGCCAGCAGTGCACTCAGGGGGCCGTACAACACTGAAGCTTTCTTT. It translates to CASSALRGPYNTEAFF.

The chain is built from TRBV6-5 and TRBJ2-5; D ambiguous. Trimming stripped 1 base from V and 1 base from J, with 7 bases between. Germline V lookup: CDR1 MNHEY, CDR2 SVGAGI. The CDR3 has 14 residues. The CDR3 nucleotides are TGTGCCAGCAGTTACTTGACAAGCCAAGAGACCCAGTACTTC. Translating gives CASSYLTSQETQYF.

This chain uses TRBV27 with TRBJ2-1; TRBD2 matches 11 bases. After removal of 5 bases from V and 2 bases from J, the junction contained 11 bases not matched to a gene. Germline V lookup: CDR1 MNHEY, CDR2 SMNVEV (reference sequence). The CDR3 is made up of 18 amino acids. The CDR3 nucleotides are TGTGCCAGCAGTACATACTTCTCACTAGCGGGAGCCTACAATGAGCAGTTCTTC. Translating gives CASSTYFSLAGAYNEQFF.

In its sample, this clonotype was seen many times. The chain uses TRBV9 and TRBJ2-1; D unresolved. The CDR3 extends over 12 amino acids. V was clipped by 0 bases and J by 13 bases, with 11 bases between them. CDR1 and CDR2 from the germline V gene are SGDLS and YYNGEE. The CDR3 here is CASSVDGPDQFF. The CDR3 region has the DNA TGTGCCAGCAGCGTAGATGGTCCTGACCAGTTCTTC. Full variable domain (outside the CDR3, taken from reference TRBV9 and TRBJ2-1): DSGVTQTPKHLITATGQRVTLRCSPRSGDLSVYWYQQSLDQGLQFLIQYYNGEERAKGNILERFSAQQFPDLHSELNLSSLELGDSALYFCASSVDGPDQFFGPGTRLTVL.

The gene calls are TRBV7-2 and TRBJ2-1; no clear D gene. Between the trimmed V and J ends, which lost 1 base and 2 bases, there was a span of 6 bases. From germline, CDR1 is SGHTA and CDR2 FQGNSA. The CDR3 is 14 residues long. The CDR3 DNA is TGTGCCAGCAGCTTAGATAGTACCTACAATGAGCAGTTCTTC. Its translation is CASSLDSTYNEQFF.

This clonotype was counted ten times or more. The chain couples TRBV12-3 or TRBV12-4 to TRBJ1-2, with TRBD1 matching 7 bases. With 3 bases clipped from V and 6 bases from J, the junction kept 4 bases outside the gene matches. The CDR3 loop spans 13 amino acids. CDR3 in DNA: TGTGCCAGCAGTTTTCCGACAGGGAATGGCTACACCTTC. This sequence encodes CASSFPTGNGYTF.

Concerning this clonotype itself: This could be a read error, since a much larger clone is one nucleotide away. The genes are TRBV12-3 or TRBV12-4 and TRBJ2-7; 7 bases line up with TRBD1. The CDR3 totals 15 residues. CDR3 amino acids: CASRLAGDRVYEQYF. The CDR3 region has the DNA TGTGCCAGCAGGTTAGCCGGCGACAGGGTCTACGAGCAGTACTTC.

This clonotype was counted many times. The V gene is TRBV5-1, the J gene TRBJ2-7; D may be TRBD2 (6 bases). V was clipped by 5 bases and J by 3 bases, with 12 bases between them. The CDR3 is 13 amino acids. Germline CDR1 and CDR2: SGHRS and YFSETQ. DNA of the CDR3: TGCGCCAGCAGGTTTAGCGGAGACTACGAGCAGTACTTC. It codes for CASRFSGDYEQYF.

This clonotype has ten or more counts. V usage is TRBV12-3 or TRBV12-4 and J usage is TRBJ2-7, with D unclear. Trimming pared 3 bases from V and 5 bases from J, leaving 8 bases between. The CDR3 contains 12 residues. The CDR3 nucleotides read TGTGCCAGCAGTTTTACCAGCCACGAGCAGTACTTC. Its protein is CASSFTSHEQYF.

This clonotype was detected many times. This sequence joins TRBV5-5 and TRBJ2-7; no clear D. V lost 2 bases, J lost 7 bases, and 10 bases lay in between. This CDR3 comprises 12 residues. Looked up from germline, CDR1 is SGHKS and CDR2 is YYEKEE (reference sequence). CDR3 sequence: CASSFFNREQYF. The CDR3 nucleotides are TGTGCCAGCAGCTTCTTTAACCGGGAGCAGTACTTC.